What follows are 6 T cell receptor beta chains derived from one specimen sequenced in a study of blood T cell repertoires in COVID-19 (dated by TCRdb to 2018 to 2020). The library was built by means of the immunoSEQ multiplex PCR assay. Entries here come from immuneACCESS through TCRdb and include only in-frame sequences with V and J called. Some clones fail to appear in such tables; in the studies checked, an unresolved V gene covers under half of the shortfall, and the cause of the remainder is unknown. This sample holds roughly 230,000 clones; roughly 91% were observed only once. In total, the top ten clones hold 5.5% to 8.5% of the sample. Source material: PBMCs or T cells enriched from blood (not recorded which). These receptors came from a young man in a cohort exposed to, infected with or recovered from COVID-19 (not recorded which).

The chain couples TRBV6-2 or TRBV6-3 to TRBJ2-1; D is possibly TRBD2 (6 bases). This CDR3 is 16 amino acids long. Germline V CDR1 and CDR2: MNHEY, SVGEGT. V lost 0 bases, J lost 9 bases, and 18 bases lay in between. The CDR3: CASSYSTGRERGEQFF. The CDR3 nucleotides read TGTGCCAGCAGTTACTCGACGGGACGGGAGAGGGGTGAGCAGTTCTTC.

The rearrangement links TRBV7-2 to TRBJ2-2, with 9 bases fitting TRBD1. Germline lookup yields CDR1 SGHTA and CDR2 FQGNSA. The V segment lost 5 bases and the J segment 4 bases; nucleotides outside the gene matches: 8. This CDR3 contains 16 residues. Written as DNA, the CDR3 is TGTGCCAGCAGCACCACCGGGACAGGGCCCACCGGGGAGCTGTTTTTT. This encodes CASSTTGTGPTGELFF.

The chain is built from TRBV5-4 and TRBJ1-4; D gene uncertain. Germline V gene lookup returns CDR1 SGHNT and CDR2 YYREEE (reference sequence). Trimming cost V 2 bases and J 8 bases, with 13 bases left between them. The CDR3 has 14 residues. The CDR3 sequence is CASSLFRGQEKLFF. The DNA of the CDR3 is TGTGCCAGCAGCTTATTCCGGGGTCAGGAAAAACTGTTTTTT. The full variable domain, with the rest looked up from reference TRBV5-4 and TRBJ1-4, is ETGVTQSPTHLIKTRGQQVTLRCSSQSGHNTVSWYQQALGQGPQFIFQYYREEENGRGNFPPRFSGLQFPNYSSELNVNALELDDSALYLCASSLFRGQEKLFFGSGTQLSVL.

The chain recombines TRBV5-5 with TRBJ2-5; D may be TRBD2 (5 bases). From germline, CDR1 is SGHKS and CDR2 YYEKEE (reference sequence). The CDR3 runs to 18 residues. V lost 0 bases, J lost 7 bases, and 25 bases lay in between. The DNA for the CDR3 is TGTGCCAGCAGCTTGGCTGGGAATGACCTAGCCCCCAAGAGGACCCAGTACTTC. Protein: CASSLAGNDLAPKRTQYF.

The rearrangement joins TRBV28 to TRBJ2-1, with 12 bases that match TRBD2. The CDR3 loop spans 16 amino acids. The J segment lost 7 bases and the V segment lost 5 bases, leaving 9 bases of the junction unmatched. Germline-derived CDR1 and CDR2 are MDHEN and SYDVKM. CDR3 amino acids: CASSNTRLAGVNEQFF. The CDR3 region has the DNA TGTGCCAGCAGTAACACCCGACTAGCGGGAGTGAATGAGCAGTTCTTC.

The chain has TRBV5-4 and TRBJ2-1; D not certain. V lost 5 bases and J lost 6, with 6 bases in between. Germline V lookup: CDR1 SGHNT, CDR2 YYREEE (reference sequence). This CDR3 comprises 11 residues. The chain's CDR3 is CASRRSNEQFF. DNA of the CDR3: TGTGCCAGCAGGAGGAGCAATGAGCAGTTCTTC.